This TCR beta chain appears in the sequencing data of a study of T cell repertoires in cytomegalovirus infection (dated by TCRdb to the late 2010s). In the study overall: The peptide stimulations were aimed at well-studied HLA-B-restricted epitopes as well as recently identified HLA-C-restricted CMV epitopes, whose presentation resists viral immunomodulation. Donor HLA type was relevant to the analysis, because carriage of CMV infection together with the matching HLA type was indicated by public TCR beta signatures.

Sequenced on an Illumina HiSeq 1500. TCRdb reworked the public reads: Q25 trimming with fastp, MiXCR clone assembly, productive beta chains retained. Each CDR3 protein appears once, grouped with its most common genes and DNA. The sample table lists approximately 730,000 distinct CDR3 sequences, almost 30% of them with a count of one. In total, the top ten clones hold around 14% of the sample. The intended sense of this specimen's treatment or condition label: in vitro stimulation with specific CMV peptide epitopes to enrich CMV-specific T cells. CDR1 and CDR2 are read off the germline V gene as SGHTA and FQGNSA. Measured from the cysteine to the phenylalanine, the CDR3 is 16 residues long. Of the read, only the CDR3 DNA is kept; its 48 bases are in frame from base 1. V is clipped by 1 base and J by 0 bases, and the sequence between their germline boundaries is 12 bases long. Overall study outcomes, separate from this receptor: In the ex vivo response, HLA-C-restricted CMV-specific TCR beta clonotypes were dominant, and in two of eight donors the single most frequent clonotype came from this HLA-C-restricted group. In both this cohort and an independent roughly 360-donor cohort, the cumulative frequency of public TCR beta family members distinguished carriers of CMV infection plus the relevant HLA type.

This clonotype was recorded at least ten times. Its cognate antigen has yet to be identified. Base-call qualities are not available, and no considerably larger clone is one nucleotide away. The V and J segments used are TRBV7-2 and TRBJ1-1; the D gene is perhaps TRBD1, from 6 matching bases. The sequences come from cultured CD8+ T cells from PBMCs, collected from culture after CMV antigen stimulation. This TCR was sampled from a human donor in good health (CMV status not recorded). Some clones in this sample may be carry-over from other donors' samples. The CDR3 here reads CASSLEGGGLNTEAFF. In nucleotide form, the sequence is TGTGCCAGCAGCTTAGAGGGAGGGGGTTTGAACACTGAAGCTTTCTTT. The full variable domain, with segments outside the CDR3 supplied by the reference TRBV7-2 and TRBJ1-1 proteins, appears as GAGVSQSPSNKVTEKGKDVELRCDPISGHTALYWYRQSLGQGLEFLIYFQGNSAPDKSGLPSDRFSAERTGGSVSTLTIQRTQQEDSAVYLCASSLEGGGLNTEAFFGQGTRLTVV.